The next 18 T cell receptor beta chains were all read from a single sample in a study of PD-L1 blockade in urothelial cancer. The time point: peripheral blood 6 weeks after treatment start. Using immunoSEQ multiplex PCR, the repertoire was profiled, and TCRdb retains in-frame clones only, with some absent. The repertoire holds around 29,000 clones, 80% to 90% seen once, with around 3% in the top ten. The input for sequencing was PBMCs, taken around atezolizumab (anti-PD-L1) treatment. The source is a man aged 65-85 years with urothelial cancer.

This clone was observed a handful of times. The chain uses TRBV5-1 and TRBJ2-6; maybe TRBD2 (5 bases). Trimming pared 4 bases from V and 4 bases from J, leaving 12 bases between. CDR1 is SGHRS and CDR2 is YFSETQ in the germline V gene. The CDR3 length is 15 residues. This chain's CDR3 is CASSREGAGANVLTF. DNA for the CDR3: TGCGCCAGCAGCAGAGAGGGAGCCGGGGCCAACGTCCTGACTTTC. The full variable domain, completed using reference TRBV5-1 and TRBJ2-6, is KAGVTQTPRYLIKTRGQQVTLSCSPISGHRSVSWYQQTPGQGLQFLFEYFSETQRNKGNFPGRFSGRQFSNSRSEMNVSTLELGDSALYLCASSREGAGANVLTFGAGSRLTVL.

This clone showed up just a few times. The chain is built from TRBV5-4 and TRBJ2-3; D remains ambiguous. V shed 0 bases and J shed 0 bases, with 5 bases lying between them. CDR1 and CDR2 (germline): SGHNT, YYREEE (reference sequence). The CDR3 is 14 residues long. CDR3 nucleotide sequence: TGTGCCAGCAGCTTGGCCAGTAGCACAGATACGCAGTATTTT. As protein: CASSLASSTDTQYF.

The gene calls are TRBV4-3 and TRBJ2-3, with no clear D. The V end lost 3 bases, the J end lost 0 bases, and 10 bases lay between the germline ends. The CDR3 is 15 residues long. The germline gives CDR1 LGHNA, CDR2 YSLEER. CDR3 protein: CASSQGLLSTDTQYF. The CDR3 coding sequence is TGCGCCAGCAGCCAGGGCCTTCTTAGCACAGATACGCAGTATTTT.

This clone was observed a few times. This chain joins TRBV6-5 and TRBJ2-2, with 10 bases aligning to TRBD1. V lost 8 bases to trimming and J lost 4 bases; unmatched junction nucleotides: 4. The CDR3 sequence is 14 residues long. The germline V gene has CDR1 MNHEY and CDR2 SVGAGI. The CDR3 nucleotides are TGTGCCAGCGCTCGGGACAGGGGCACCGGGGAGCTGTTTTTT. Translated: CASARDRGTGELFF.

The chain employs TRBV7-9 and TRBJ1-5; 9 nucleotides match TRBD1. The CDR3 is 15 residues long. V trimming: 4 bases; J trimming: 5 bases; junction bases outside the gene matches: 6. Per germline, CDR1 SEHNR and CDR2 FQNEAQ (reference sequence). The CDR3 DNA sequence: TGTGCCAGCAGCTCAACAGGGGGCGCTTATCAGCCCCAGCATTTT. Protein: CASSSTGGAYQPQHF.

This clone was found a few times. The CDR3 region has the DNA TGTGCCAGCAGCTTCCTACAGGGGCGCGGGACTGAAGCTTTCTTT. Residues: CASSFLQGRGTEAFF. The chain recombines TRBV7-9 with TRBJ1-1, with 7 bases aligning to TRBD1. Trimming at V came to 3 bases and at J to 5 bases, leaving 9 bases not matched to a gene. This CDR3 is 15 amino acids long. Germline-derived CDR1 and CDR2 are SEHNR and FQNEAQ (reference sequence).

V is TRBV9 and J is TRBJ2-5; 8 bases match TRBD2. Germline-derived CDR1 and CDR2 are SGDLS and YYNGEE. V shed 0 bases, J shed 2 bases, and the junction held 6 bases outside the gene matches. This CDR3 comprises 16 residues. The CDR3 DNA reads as TGTGCCAGCAGCGTAGGGGGCGGGGGGACTCAAGAGACCCAGTACTTC. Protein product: CASSVGGGGTQETQYF.

DNA for the CDR3: TGCGCCAGCAGCCAAGGGGGAGGTTCGTATGGCTACACCTTC. Protein product: CASSQGGGSYGYTF. The chain uses TRBV4-3 and TRBJ1-2; D is ambiguous. CDR3 size: 14 residues. V gave up 1 base and J gave up 5 bases, with 11 bases separating them. Per the germline V gene, CDR1 is LGHNA and CDR2 is YSLEER.

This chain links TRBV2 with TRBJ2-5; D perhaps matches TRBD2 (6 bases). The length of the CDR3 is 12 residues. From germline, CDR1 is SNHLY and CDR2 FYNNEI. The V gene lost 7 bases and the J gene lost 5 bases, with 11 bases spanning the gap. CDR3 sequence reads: CASTGVLETQYF. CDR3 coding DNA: TGTGCCAGCACGGGAGTTTTGGAGACCCAGTACTTC.

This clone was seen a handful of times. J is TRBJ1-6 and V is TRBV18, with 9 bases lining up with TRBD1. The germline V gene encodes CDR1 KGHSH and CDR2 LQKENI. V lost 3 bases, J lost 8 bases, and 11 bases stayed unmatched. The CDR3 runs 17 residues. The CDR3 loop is CASSPGDRAMVYSPLHF. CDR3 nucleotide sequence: TGTGCCAGCTCACCCGGGGACAGGGCTATGGTCTATTCACCCCTCCACTTT.

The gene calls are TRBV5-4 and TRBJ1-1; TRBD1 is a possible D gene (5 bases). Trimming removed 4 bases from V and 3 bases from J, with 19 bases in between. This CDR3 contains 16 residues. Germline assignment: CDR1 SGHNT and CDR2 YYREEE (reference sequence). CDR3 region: CASSPGGKVRDTEAFF. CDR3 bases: TGTGCCAGCAGCCCCGGGGGGAAGGTCCGGGACACTGAAGCTTTCTTT. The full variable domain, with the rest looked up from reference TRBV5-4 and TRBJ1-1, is ETGVTQSPTHLIKTRGQQVTLRCSSQSGHNTVSWYQQALGQGPQFIFQYYREEENGRGNFPPRFSGLQFPNYSSELNVNALELDDSALYLCASSPGGKVRDTEAFFGQGTRLTVV.

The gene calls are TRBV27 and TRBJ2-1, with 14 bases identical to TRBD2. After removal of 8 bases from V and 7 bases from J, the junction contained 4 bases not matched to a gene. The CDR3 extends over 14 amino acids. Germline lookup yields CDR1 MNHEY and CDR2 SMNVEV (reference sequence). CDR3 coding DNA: TGTGCCAGCGGCGGACTAGCGGGAGGTAATGAGCAGTTCTTC. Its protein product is CASGGLAGGNEQFF.

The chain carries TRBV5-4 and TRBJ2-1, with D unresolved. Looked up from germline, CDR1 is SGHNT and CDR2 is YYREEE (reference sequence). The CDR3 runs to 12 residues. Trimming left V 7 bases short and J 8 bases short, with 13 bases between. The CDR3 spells CASGPVWHEQFF. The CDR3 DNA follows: TGTGCCAGCGGCCCCGTTTGGCATGAGCAGTTCTTC.

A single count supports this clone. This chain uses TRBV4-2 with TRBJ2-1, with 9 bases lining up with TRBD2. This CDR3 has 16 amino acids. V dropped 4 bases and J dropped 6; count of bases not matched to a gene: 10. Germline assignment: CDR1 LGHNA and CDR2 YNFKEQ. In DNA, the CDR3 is TGTGCCAGCAGCCCACTTCTAGCGGGGAGTATCAATGAGCAGTTCTTC. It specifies CASSPLLAGSINEQFF.

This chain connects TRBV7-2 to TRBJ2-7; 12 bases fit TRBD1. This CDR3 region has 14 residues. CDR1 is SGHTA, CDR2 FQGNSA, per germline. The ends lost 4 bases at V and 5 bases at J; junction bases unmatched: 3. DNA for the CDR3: TGTGCCAGCAGCTGGGGACAGGGGGCCAACGAGCAGTACTTC. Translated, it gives CASSWGQGANEQYF.

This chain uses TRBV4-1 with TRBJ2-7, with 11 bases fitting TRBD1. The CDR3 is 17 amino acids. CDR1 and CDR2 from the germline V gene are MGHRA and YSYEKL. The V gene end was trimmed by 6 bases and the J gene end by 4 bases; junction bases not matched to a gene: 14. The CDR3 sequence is CASRPSLDRGLTYEQYF. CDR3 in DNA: TGCGCCAGCAGGCCTTCCCTGGACAGGGGGCTTACGTACGAGCAGTACTTC.

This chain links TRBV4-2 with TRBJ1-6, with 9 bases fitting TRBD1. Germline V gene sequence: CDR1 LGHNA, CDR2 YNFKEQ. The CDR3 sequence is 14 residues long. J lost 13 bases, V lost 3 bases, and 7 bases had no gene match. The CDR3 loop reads CASSQGQGYAPLHF. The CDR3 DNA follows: TGTGCCAGCAGCCAGGGACAGGGTTATGCTCCCCTCCACTTT.

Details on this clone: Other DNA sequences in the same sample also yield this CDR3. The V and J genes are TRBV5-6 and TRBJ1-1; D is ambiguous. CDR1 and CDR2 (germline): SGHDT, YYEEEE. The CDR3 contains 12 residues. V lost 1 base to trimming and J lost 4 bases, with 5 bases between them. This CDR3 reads CASSLRGTEAFF. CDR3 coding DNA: TGTGCCAGCAGCTTGCGGGGCACTGAAGCTTTCTTT.